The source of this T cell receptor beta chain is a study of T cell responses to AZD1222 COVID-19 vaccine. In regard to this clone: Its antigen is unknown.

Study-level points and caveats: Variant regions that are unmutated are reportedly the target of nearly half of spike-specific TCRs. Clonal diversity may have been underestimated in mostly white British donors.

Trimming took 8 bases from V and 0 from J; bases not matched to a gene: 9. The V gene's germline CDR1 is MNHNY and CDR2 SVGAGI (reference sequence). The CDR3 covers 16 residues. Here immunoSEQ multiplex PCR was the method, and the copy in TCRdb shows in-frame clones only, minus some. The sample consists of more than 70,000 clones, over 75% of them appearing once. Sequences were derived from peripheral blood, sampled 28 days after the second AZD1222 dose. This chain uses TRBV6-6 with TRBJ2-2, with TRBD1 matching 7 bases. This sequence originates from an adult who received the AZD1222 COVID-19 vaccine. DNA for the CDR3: TGTGCCAGCTCTACAGGGGCACCCGCGAACACCGGGGAGCTGTTTTTT. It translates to CASSTGAPANTGELFF.